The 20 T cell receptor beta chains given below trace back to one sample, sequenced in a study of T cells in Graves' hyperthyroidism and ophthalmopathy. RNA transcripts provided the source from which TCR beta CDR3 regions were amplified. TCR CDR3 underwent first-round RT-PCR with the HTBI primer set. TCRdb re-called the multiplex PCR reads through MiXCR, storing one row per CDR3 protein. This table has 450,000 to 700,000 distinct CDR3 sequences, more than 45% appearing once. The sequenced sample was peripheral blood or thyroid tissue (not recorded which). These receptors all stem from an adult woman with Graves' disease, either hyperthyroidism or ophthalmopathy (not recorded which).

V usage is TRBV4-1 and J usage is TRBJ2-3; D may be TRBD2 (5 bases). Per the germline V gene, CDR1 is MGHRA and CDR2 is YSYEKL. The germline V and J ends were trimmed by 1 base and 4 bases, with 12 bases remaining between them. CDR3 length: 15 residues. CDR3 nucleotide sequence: TGCGCCAGCAGCCAAGTTGAGGGAGCAGCAGATACGCAGTATTTT. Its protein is CASSQVEGAADTQYF.

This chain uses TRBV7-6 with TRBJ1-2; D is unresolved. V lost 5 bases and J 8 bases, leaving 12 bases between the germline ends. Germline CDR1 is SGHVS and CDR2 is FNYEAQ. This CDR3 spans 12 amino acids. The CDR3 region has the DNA TGTGCCAGCAGCCCCTCTATGGGGGGCTACACCTTC. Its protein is CASSPSMGGYTF. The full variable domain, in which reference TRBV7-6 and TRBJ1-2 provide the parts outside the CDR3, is GAGVSQSPRYKVTKRGQDVALRCDPISGHVSLYWYRQALGQGPEFLTYFNYEAQQDKSGLPNDRFSAERPEGSISTLTIQRTEQRDSAMYRCASSPSMGGYTFGSGTRLTVV.

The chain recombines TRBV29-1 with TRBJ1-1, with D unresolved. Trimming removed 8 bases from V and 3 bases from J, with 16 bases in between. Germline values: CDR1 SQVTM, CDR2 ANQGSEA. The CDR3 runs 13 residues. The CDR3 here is CSSLGNLDTEAFF. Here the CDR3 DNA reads TGCAGCTCCCTAGGGAATTTAGACACTGAAGCTTTCTTT.

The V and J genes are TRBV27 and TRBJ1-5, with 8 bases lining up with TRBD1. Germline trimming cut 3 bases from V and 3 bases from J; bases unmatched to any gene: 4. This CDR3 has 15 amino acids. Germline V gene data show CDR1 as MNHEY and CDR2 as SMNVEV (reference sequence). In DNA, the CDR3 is TGTGCCAGCAGTTTTGGGACAGGATACAATCAGCCCCAGCATTTT. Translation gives CASSFGTGYNQPQHF.

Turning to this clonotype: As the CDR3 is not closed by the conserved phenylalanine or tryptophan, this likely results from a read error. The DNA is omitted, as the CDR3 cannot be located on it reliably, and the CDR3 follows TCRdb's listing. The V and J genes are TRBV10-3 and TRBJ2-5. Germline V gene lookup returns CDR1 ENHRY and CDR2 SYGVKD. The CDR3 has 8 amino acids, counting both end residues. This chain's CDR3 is CAISGLPV.

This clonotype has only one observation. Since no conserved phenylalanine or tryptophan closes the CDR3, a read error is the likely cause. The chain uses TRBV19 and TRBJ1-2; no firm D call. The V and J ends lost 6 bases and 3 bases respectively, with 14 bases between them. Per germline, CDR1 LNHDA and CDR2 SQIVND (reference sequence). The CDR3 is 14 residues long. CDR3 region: CASRPGRADYGYTL. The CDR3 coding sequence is TGTGCCAGTAGACCAGGACGGGCGGACTATGGCTACACCCTC.

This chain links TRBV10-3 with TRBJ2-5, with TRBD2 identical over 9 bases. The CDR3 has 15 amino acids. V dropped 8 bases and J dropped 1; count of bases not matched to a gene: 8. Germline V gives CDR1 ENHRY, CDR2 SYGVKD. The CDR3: CAISPLTSGQETQYF. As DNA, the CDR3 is TGTGCCATCTCCCCACTGACTAGCGGCCAAGAGACCCAGTACTTC.

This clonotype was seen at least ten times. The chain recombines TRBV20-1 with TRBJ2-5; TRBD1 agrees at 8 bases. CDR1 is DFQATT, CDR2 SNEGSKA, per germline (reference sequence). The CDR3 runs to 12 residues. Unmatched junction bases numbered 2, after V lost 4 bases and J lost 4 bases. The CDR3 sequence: CSAIDRGETQYF. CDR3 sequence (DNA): TGCAGTGCTATAGACAGGGGAGAGACCCAGTACTTC.

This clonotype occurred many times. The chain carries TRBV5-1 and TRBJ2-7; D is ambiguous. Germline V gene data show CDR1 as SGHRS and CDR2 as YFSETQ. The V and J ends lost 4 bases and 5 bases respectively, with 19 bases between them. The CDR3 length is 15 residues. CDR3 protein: CASSIGLRAEDEQYF. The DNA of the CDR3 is TGCGCCAGCAGCATCGGGCTCCGGGCAGAGGACGAGCAGTACTTC. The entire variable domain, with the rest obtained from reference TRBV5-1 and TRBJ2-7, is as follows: KAGVTQTPRYLIKTRGQQVTLSCSPISGHRSVSWYQQTPGQGLQFLFEYFSETQRNKGNFPGRFSGRQFSNSRSEMNVSTLELGDSALYLCASSIGLRAEDEQYFGPGTRLTVT.

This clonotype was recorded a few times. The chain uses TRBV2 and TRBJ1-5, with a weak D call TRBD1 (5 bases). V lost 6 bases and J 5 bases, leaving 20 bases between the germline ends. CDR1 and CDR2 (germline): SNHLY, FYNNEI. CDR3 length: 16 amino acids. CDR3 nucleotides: TGTGCCAGCAGCTCTGGGGGACCGTCCGATTATCAGCCCCAGCATTTT. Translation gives CASSSGGPSDYQPQHF.

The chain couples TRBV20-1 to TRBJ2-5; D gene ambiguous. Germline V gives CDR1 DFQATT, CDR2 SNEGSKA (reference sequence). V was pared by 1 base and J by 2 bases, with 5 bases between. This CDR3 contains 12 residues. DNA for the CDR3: TGCAGTGCTAGAGTTCCACAAGAGACCCAGTACTTC. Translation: CSARVPQETQYF.

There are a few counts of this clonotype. CDR3: CSALRDRFFPYEQYF. The DNA for the CDR3 is TGCAGTGCCCTCCGAGACCGCTTTTTTCCCTACGAGCAGTACTTC. This rearrangement joins TRBV20-1 to TRBJ2-7; D not resolved. Germline V gene data show CDR1 as DFQATT and CDR2 as SNEGSKA (reference sequence). This CDR3 contains 15 residues. Trimming took off 6 bases at V and 2 bases at J, with 20 bases between the two ends.

The chain's CDR3 is CASRGGRGSEQYF. CDR3 DNA: TGTGCCAGCAGAGGGGGGAGGGGAAGCGAGCAGTACTTC. The chain has TRBV6-1 and TRBJ2-7; a weak D match, TRBD2 (7 bases). This CDR3 has 13 amino acids. The germline CDR1 and CDR2 sequences are MNHNS and SASEGT. V was clipped by 6 bases and J by 6 bases, with 15 bases between them.

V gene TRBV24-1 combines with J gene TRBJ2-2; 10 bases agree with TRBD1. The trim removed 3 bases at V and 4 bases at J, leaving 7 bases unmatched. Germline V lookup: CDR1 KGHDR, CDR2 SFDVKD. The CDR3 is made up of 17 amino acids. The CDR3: CATSDPPGQGSTGELFF. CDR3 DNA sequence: TGTGCCACCAGTGATCCCCCGGGACAGGGGAGCACCGGGGAGCTGTTTTTT.

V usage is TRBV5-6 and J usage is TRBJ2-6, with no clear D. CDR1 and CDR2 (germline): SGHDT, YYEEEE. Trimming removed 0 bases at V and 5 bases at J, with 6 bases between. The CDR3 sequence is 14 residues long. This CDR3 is CASSLGYRANVLTF. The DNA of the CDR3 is TGTGCCAGCAGCTTGGGCTACAGGGCCAACGTCCTGACTTTC.

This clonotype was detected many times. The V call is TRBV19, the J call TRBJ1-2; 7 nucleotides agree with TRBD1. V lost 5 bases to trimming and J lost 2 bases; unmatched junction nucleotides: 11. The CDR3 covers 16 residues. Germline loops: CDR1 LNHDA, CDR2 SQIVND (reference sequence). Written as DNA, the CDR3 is TGTGCCAGTAGTGTCGCCGGGACAGTAAAAAACTATGGCTACACCTTC. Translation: CASSVAGTVKNYGYTF.

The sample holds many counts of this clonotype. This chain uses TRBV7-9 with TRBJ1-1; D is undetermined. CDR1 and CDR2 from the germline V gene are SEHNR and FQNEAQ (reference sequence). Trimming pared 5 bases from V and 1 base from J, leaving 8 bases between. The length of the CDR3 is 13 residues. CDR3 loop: CASSLLSNTEAFF. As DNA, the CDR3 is TGTGCCAGCAGCCTTTTATCGAACACTGAAGCTTTCTTT. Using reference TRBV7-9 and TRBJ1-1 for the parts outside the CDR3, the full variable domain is DTGVSQNPRHKITKRGQNVTFRCDPISEHNRLYWYRQTLGQGPEFLTYFQNEAQLEKSRLLSDRFSAERPKGSFSTLEIQRTEQGDSAMYLCASSLLSNTEAFFGQGTRLTVV.

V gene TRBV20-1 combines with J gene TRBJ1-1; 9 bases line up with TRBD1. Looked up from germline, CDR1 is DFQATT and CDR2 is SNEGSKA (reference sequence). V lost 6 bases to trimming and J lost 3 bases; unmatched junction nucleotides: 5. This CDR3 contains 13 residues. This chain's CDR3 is CSARDRADTEAFF. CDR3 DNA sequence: TGCAGTGCCCGGGACAGGGCGGACACTGAAGCTTTCTTT.

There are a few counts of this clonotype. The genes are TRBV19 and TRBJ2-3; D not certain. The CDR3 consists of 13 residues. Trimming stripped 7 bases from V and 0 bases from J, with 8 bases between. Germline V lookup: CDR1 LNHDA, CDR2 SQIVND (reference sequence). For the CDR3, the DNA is TGTGCCAGTAAATTGGCTAGCACAGATACGCAGTATTTT. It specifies CASKLASTDTQYF.

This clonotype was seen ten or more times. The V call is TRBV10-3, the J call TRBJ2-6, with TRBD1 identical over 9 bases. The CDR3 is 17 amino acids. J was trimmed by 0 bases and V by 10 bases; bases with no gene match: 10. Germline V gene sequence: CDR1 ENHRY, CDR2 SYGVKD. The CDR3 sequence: CATQGALSLSGANVLTF. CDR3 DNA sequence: TGTGCCACACAGGGGGCCCTCTCCCTCTCTGGGGCCAACGTCCTGACTTTC.